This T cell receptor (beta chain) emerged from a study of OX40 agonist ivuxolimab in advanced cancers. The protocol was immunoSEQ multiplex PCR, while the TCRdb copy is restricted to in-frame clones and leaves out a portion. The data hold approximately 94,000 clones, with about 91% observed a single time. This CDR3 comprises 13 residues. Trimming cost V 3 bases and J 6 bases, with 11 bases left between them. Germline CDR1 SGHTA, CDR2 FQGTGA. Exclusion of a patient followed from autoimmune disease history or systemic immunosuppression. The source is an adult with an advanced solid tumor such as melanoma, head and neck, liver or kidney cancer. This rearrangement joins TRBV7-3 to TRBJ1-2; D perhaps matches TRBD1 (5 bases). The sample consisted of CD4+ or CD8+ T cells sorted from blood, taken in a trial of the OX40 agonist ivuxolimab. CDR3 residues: CASSLGGTDGYTF. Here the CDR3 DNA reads TGTGCCAGCAGCTTGGGGGGTACGGATGGCTACACCTTC.